Sequencing of this T cell receptor beta chain was carried out in a study of metastatic and nonmetastatic thyroid tumors. General study findings and limits: When malignant thyroid tumors were compared with benign nodules, TCR beta diversity was reportedly significantly higher in the malignant tumors. This held in both blood and tumor samples.

This clone was seen at least ten times. The antigen is not known. TCRdb reassembled clones from the PCR reads with MiXCR. The table includes around 40,000 clones, approximately 15% detected once. The germline V gene encodes CDR1 SGHVS and CDR2 FQNEAQ. The V end lost 5 bases, the J end lost 4 bases, and 9 bases lay between the germline ends. The CDR3 sequence is 13 residues long. All patients were untreated before thyroid surgery. V usage is TRBV7-8 and J usage is TRBJ1-5; D is possibly TRBD1 (6 bases). The origin of this receptor is a female donor with papillary thyroid cancer or a benign thyroid nodule (not recorded which). Some clones in this sample may be carry-over from other donors' samples. The material sequenced was blood. The CDR3 nucleotides are TGTGCCAGCAGCCAGGACAGAAATCAGCCCCAGCATTTT. Translation: CASSQDRNQPQHF.